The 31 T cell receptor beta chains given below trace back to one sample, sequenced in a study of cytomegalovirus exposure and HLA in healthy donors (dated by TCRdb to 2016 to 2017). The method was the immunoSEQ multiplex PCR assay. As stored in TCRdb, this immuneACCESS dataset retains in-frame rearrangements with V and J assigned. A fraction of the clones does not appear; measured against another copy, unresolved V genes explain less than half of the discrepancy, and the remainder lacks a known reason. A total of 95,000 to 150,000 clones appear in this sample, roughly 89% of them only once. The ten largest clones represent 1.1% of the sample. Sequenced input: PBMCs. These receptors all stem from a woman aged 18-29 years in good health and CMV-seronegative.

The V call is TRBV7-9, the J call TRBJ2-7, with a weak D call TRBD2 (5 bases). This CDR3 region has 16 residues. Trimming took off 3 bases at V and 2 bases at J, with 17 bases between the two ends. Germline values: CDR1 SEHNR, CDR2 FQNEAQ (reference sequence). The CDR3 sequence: CASSFQVGGLTYEQYF. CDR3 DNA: TGTGCCAGCAGCTTCCAAGTGGGCGGACTTACCTACGAGCAGTACTTC.

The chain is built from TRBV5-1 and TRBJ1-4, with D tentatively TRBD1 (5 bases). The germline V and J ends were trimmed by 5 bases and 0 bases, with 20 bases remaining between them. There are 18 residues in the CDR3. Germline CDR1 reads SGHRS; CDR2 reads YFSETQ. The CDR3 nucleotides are TGCGCCAGCAGACCTTACACGGGGGGTATTGCAACTAATGAAAAACTGTTTTTT. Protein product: CASRPYTGGIATNEKLFF.

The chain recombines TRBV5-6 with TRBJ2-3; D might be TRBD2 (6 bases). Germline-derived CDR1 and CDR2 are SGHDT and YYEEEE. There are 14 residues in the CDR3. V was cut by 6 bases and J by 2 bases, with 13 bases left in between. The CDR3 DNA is TGTGCCAGCACACCCGGCGGGGCCACAGATACGCAGTATTTT. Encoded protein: CASTPGGATDTQYF. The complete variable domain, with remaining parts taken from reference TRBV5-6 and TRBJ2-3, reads DAGVTQSPTHLIKTRGQQVTLRCSPKSGHDTVSWYQQALGQGPQFIFQYYEEEERQRGNFPDRFSGHQFPNYSSELNVNALLLGDSALYLCASTPGGATDTQYFGPGTRLTVL.

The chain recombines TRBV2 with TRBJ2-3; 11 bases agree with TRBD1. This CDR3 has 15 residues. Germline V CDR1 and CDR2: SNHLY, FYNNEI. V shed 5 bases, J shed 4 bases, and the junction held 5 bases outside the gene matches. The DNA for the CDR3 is TGTGCCAGCAGTACCCCGGGACAGGGGGCAGATACGCAGTATTTT. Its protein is CASSTPGQGADTQYF.

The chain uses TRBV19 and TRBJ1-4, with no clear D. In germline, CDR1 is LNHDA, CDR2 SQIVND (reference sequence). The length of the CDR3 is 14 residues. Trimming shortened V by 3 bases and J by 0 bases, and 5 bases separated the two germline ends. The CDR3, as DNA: TGTGCCAGTAGTATCCAGACAACTAATGAAAAACTGTTTTTT. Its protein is CASSIQTTNEKLFF.

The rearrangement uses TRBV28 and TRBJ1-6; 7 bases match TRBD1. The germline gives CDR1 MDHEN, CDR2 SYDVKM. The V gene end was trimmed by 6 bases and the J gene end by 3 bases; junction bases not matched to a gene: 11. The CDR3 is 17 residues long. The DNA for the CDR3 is TGTGCCAGCAGGGGTCCCGGGACAGCTCTCTATAATTCACCCCTCCACTTT. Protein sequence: CASRGPGTALYNSPLHF.

The CDR3 DNA follows: TGTGCCAGCAGCATGGGATGGGCGCGGGAGCAGTACGTC. Translating gives CASSMGWAREQYV. V and J are TRBV5-6 and TRBJ2-7; D unresolved. V lost 4 bases to trimming and J lost 7 bases, with 15 bases between them. The CDR3 is 13 residues long. Germline CDR1 is SGHDT and CDR2 is YYEEEE.

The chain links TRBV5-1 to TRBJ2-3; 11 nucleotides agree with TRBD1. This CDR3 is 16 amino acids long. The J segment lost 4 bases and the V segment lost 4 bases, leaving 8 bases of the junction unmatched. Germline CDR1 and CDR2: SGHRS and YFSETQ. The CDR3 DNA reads TGCGCCAGCAGCCCGGGACAGGGGGAAGGGGCAGATACGCAGTATTTT. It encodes CASSPGQGEGADTQYF.

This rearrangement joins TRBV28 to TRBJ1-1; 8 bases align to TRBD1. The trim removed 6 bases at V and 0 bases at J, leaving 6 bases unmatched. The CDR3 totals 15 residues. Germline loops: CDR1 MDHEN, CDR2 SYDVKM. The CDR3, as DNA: TGTGCCAGCAGACTCCAGGGGGCCTTGAACACTGAAGCTTTCTTT. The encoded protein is CASRLQGALNTEAFF.

The CDR3 spells CASSIHTGVSNQPQHF. DNA for the CDR3: TGTGCCAGTAGTATACACACAGGGGTGAGCAATCAGCCCCAGCATTTT. The gene calls are TRBV19 and TRBJ1-5; 7 nucleotides agree with TRBD1. CDR3 length: 16 residues. Germline loops: CDR1 LNHDA, CDR2 SQIVND (reference sequence). Unmatched junction bases numbered 5, after V lost 2 bases and J lost 1 base.

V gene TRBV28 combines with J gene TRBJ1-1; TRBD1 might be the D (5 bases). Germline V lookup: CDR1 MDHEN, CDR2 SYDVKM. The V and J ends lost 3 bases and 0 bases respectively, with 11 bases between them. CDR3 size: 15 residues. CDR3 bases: TGTGCCAGCAGTTTGACAGCTTACATGAACACTGAAGCTTTCTTT. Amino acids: CASSLTAYMNTEAFF.

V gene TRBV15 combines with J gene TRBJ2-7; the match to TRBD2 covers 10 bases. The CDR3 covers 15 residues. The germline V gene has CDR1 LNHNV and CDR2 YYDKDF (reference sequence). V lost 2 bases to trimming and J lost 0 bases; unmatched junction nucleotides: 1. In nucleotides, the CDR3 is TGTGCCACCAGCAGACTAGCGGGAGTCTCCTACGAGCAGTACTTC. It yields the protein CATSRLAGVSYEQYF.

CDR3 sequence reads: CASSQLRGTSGEQYF. The CDR3 nucleotides read TGTGCCAGCAGCCAACTTAGAGGGACTAGCGGTGAGCAGTACTTC. The chain uses TRBV7-8 and TRBJ2-7; the match to TRBD2 covers 11 bases. Germline V gene sequence: CDR1 SGHVS, CDR2 FQNEAQ. The CDR3 covers 15 residues. Trimming took 5 bases from V and 7 from J; bases not matched to a gene: 10.

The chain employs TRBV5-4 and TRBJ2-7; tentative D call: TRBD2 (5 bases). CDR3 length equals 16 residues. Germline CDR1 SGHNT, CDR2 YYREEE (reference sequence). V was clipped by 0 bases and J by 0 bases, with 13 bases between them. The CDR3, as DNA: TGTGCCAGCAGCTTGGTCTACGAACGGGACTCCTACGAGCAGTACGTC. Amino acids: CASSLVYERDSYEQYV.

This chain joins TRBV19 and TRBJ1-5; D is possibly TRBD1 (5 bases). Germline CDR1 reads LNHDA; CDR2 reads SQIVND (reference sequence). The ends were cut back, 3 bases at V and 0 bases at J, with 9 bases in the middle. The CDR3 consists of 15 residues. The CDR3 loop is CASSISGNSNQPQHF. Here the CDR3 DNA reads TGTGCCAGTAGTATTTCAGGGAATAGCAATCAGCCCCAGCATTTT.

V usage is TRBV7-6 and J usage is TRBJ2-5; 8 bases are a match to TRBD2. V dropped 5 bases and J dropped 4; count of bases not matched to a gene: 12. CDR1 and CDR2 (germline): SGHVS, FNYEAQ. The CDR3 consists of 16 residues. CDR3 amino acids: CASSPPASGWGETQYF. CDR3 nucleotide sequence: TGTGCCAGCAGCCCCCCCGCTAGCGGGTGGGGAGAGACCCAGTACTTC.

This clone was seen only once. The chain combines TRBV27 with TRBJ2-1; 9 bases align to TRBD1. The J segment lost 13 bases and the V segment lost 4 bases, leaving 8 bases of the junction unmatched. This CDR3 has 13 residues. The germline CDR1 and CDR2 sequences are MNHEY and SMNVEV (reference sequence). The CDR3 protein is CASSYGTGITQFF. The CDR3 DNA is TGTGCCAGCAGTTACGGGACAGGGATTACTCAGTTCTTC.

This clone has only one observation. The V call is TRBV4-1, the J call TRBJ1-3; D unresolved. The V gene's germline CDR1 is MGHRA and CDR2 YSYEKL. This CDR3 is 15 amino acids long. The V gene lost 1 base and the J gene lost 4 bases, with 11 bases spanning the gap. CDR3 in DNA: TGCGCCAGCAGCCAAGGACATACGGCCGGAAACACCATATATTTT. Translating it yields CASSQGHTAGNTIYF.

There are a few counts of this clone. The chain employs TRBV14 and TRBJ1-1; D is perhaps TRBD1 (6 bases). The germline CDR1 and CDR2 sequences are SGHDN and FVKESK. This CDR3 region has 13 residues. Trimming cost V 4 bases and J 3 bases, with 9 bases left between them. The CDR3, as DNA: TGTGCCAGCAGCCTACAGGGTTACACTGAAGCTTTCTTT. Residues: CASSLQGYTEAFF.

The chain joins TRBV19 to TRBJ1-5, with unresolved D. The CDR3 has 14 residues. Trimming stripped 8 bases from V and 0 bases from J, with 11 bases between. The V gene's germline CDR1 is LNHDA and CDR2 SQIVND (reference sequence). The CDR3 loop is CASERSSSNQPQHF. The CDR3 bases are TGTGCCAGTGAAAGAAGTAGTAGCAATCAGCCCCAGCATTTT.

Here the CDR3 reads CAWSSGGKNEKLFF. CDR3 DNA: TGTGCCTGGAGTTCGGGGGGAAAGAATGAAAAACTGTTTTTT. The V gene is TRBV30, the J gene TRBJ1-4, with D tentatively TRBD1 (5 bases). There are 14 residues in the CDR3. CDR1 is GTSNPN, CDR2 SVGIG, per germline (reference sequence). V was pared by 2 bases and J by 5 bases, with 12 bases between.

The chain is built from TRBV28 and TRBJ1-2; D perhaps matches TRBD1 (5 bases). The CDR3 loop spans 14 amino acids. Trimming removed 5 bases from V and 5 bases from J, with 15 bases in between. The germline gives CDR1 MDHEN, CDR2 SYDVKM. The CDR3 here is CASSTQGREYGYTF. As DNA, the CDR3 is TGTGCCAGCAGTACCCAGGGACGGGAGTATGGCTACACCTTC.

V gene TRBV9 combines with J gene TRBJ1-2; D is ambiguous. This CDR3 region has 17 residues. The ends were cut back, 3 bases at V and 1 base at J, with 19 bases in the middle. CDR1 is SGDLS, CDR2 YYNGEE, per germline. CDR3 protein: CASSALPGSPGNYGYTF. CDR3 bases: TGTGCCAGCAGCGCCCTACCGGGGAGCCCGGGTAACTATGGCTACACCTTC.

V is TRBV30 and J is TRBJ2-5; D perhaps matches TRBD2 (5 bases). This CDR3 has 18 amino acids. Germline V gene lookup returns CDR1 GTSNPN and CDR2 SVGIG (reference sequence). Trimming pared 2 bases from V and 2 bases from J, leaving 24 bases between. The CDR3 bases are TGTGCCTGGAGTTTACGGTGGGCTAGCTTAACGCGACAAGAGACCCAGTACTTC. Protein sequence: CAWSLRWASLTRQETQYF.

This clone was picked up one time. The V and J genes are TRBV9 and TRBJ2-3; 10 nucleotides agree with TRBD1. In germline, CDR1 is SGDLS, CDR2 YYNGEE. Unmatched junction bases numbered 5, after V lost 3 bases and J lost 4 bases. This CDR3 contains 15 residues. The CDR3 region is CASSGDRGRADTQYF. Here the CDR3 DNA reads TGTGCCAGCAGCGGAGACAGGGGGCGCGCAGATACGCAGTATTTT.

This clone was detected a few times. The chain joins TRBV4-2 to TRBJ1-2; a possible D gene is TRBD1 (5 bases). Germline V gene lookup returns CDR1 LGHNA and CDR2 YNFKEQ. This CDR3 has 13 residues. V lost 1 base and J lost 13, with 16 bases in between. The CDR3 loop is CASSQGIRQGLTF. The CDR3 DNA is TGTGCCAGCAGCCAAGGTATCAGGCAGGGACTCACCTTC.

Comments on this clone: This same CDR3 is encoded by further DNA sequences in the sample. The CDR3 DNA reads as TGTGCCAGCAGTTTTAGCGTTAACACTGAAGCTTTCTTT. It encodes CASSFSVNTEAFF. The chain joins TRBV27 to TRBJ1-1; D gene ambiguous. There are 13 residues in the CDR3. The germline V gene has CDR1 MNHEY and CDR2 SMNVEV (reference sequence). Trimming pared 3 bases from V and 2 bases from J, leaving 7 bases between.

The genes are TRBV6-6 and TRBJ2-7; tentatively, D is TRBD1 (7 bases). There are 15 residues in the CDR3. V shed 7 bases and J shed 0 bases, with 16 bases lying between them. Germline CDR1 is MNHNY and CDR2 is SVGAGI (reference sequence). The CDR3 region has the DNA TGTGCCAGCAATTCCGGGACAGCGGGCTCCTACGAGCAGTACGTC. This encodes CASNSGTAGSYEQYV.

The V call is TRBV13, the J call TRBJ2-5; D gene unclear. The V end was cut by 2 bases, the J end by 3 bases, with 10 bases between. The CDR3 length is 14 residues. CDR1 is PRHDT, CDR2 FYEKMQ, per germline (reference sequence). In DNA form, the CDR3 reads TGTGCCAGCAGCTTACTTAGTAACGAAGAGACCCAGTACTTC. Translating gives CASSLLSNEETQYF.

CDR3 loop: CASSGGRGATNEKLFF. As DNA, the CDR3 is TGTGCCAGCAGTGGGGGACGCGGGGCAACTAATGAAAAACTGTTTTTT. The rearrangement uses TRBV2 and TRBJ1-4; tentative D call: TRBD1 (5 bases). The V and J ends lost 4 bases and 0 bases respectively, with 12 bases between them. In germline, CDR1 is SNHLY, CDR2 FYNNEI. The CDR3 spans 16 residues.

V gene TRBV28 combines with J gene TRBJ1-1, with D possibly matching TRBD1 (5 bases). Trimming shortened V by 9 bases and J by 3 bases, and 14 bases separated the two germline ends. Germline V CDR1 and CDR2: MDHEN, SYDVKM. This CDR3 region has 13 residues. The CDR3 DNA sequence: TGTGCCAGTAAGGGGCCGCTTTACACTGAAGCTTTCTTT. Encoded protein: CASKGPLYTEAFF.